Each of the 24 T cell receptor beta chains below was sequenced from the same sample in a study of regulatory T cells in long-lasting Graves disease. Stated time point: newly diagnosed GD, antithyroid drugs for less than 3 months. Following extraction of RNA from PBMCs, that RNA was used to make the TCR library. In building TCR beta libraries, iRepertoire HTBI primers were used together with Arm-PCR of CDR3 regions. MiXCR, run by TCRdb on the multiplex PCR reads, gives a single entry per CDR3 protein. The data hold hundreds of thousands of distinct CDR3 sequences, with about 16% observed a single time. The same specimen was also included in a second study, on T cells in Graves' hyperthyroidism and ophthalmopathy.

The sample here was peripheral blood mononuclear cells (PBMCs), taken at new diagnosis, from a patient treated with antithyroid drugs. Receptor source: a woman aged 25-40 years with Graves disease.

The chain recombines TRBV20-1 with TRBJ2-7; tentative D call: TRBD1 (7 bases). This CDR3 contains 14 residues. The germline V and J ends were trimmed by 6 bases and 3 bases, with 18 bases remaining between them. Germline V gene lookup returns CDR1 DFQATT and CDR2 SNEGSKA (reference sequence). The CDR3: CSAPRGVTGYEQYF. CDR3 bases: TGCAGTGCCCCCAGGGGGGTAACAGGCTACGAGCAGTACTTC.

The CDR3 region is CASSQVAGAQYF. CDR3 DNA: TGCGCCAGCAGCCAGGTAGCGGGGGCCCAGTACTTC. The chain couples TRBV4-1 to TRBJ2-5; 9 bases agree with TRBD2. Per germline, CDR1 MGHRA and CDR2 YSYEKL. The CDR3 runs to 12 residues. The V segment lost 3 bases and the J segment 9 bases; nucleotides outside the gene matches: 2.

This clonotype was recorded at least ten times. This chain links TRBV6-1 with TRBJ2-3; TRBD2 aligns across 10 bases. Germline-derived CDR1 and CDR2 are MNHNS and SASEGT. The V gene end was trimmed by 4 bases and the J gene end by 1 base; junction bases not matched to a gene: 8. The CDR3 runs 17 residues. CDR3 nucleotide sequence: TGTGCCAGCAGTGCAATTCGGACTAGCGGCCGCACAGATACGCAGTATTTT. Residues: CASSAIRTSGRTDTQYF.

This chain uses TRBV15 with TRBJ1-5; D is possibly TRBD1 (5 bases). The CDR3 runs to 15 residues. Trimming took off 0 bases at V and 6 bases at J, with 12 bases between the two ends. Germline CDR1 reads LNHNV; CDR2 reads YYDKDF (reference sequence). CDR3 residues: CATSRDLGRGQPQHF. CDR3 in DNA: TGTGCCACCAGCAGAGATCTGGGACGGGGTCAGCCCCAGCATTTT.

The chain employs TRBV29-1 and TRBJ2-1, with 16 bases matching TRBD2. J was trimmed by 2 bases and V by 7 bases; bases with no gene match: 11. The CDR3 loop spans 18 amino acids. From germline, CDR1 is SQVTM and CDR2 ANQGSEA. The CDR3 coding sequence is TGCAGCGGGACAGGCGCGGGACTAGCGGGAGGGACCTACAATGAGCAGTTCTTC. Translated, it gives CSGTGAGLAGGTYNEQFF.

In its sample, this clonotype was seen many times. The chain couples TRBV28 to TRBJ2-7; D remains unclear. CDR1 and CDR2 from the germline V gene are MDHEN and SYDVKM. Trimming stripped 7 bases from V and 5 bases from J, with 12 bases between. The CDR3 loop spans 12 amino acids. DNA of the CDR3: TGTGCCAGCACCAAGACACGCCACGAGCAGTACTTC. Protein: CASTKTRHEQYF.

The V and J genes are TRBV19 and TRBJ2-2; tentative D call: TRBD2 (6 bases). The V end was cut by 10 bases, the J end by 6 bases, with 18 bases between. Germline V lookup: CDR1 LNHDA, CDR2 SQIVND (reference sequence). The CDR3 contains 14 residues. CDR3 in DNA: TGTGCCACGGTGGTTGCCCCGGGGGCCGGGGAGCTGTTTTTT. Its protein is CATVVAPGAGELFF.

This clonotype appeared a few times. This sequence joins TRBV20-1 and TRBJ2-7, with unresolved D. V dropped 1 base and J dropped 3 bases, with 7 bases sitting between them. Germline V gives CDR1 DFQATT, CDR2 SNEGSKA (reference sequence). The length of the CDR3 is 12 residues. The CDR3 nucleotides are TGCAGTGCTAGAGGTCAGCTCTACGAGCAGTACTTC. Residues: CSARGQLYEQYF.

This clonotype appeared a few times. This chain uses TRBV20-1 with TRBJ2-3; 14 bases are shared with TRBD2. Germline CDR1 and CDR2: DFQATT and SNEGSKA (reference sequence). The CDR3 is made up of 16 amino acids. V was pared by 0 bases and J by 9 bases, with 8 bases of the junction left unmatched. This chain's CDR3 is CSARDVGLAGVATQYF. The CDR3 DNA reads TGCAGTGCTAGAGACGTGGGACTAGCGGGAGTAGCCACGCAGTATTTT.

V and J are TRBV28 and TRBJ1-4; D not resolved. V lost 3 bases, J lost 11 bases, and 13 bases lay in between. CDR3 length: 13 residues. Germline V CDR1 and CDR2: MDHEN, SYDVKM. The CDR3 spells CASSLIRGRKLFF. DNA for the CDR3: TGTGCCAGCAGTTTGATCCGGGGTCGGAAACTGTTTTTT.

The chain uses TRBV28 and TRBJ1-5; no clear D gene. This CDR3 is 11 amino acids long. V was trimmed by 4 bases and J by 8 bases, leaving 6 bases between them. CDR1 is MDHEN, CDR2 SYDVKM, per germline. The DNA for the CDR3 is TGTGCCAGCAGTTGGCCCGAGCCCCAGCATTTT. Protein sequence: CASSWPEPQHF.

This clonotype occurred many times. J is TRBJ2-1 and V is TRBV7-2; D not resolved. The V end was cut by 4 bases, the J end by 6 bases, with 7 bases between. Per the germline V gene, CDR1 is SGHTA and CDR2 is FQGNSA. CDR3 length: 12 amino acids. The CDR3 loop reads CASSSPFNEQFF. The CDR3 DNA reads TGTGCCAGCAGCTCCCCCTTCAATGAGCAGTTCTTC.

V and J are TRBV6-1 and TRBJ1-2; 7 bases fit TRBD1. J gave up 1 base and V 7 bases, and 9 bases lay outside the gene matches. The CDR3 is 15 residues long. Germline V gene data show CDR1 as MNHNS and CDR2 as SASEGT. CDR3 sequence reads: CASNRWQGVNYGYTF. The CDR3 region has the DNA TGTGCCAGCAATAGGTGGCAGGGGGTTAACTATGGCTACACCTTC.

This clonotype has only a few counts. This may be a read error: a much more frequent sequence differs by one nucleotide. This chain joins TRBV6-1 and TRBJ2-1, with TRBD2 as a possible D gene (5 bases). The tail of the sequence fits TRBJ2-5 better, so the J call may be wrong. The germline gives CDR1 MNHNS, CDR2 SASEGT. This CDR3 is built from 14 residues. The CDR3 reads CASSEANGKEAQYF. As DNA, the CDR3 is TGTGCCAGCAGTGAAGCGAACGGGAAAGAGGCCCAGTACTTC.

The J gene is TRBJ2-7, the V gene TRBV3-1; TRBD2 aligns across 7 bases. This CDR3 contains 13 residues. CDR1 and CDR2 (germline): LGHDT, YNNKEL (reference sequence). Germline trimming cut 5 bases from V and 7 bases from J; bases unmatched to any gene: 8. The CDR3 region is CASSAGASGEQYF. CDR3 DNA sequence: TGTGCCAGCAGCGCCGGGGCTAGCGGAGAGCAGTACTTC.

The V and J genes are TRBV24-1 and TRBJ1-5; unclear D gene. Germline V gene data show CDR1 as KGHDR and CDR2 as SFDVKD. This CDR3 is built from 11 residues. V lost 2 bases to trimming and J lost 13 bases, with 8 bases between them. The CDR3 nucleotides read TGTGCCACCAGTGATTCGGGCCCTCAGCATTTT. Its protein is CATSDSGPQHF.

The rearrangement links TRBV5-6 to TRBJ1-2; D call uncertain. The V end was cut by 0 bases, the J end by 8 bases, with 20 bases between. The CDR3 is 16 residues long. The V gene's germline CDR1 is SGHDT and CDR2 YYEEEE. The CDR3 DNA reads TGTGCCAGCAGCTTGGTTACATTGCCTTTTGTGAAAGGCTACACCTTC. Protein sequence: CASSLVTLPFVKGYTF. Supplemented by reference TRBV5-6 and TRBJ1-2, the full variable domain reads DAGVTQSPTHLIKTRGQQVTLRCSPKSGHDTVSWYQQALGQGPQFIFQYYEEEERQRGNFPDRFSGHQFPNYSSELNVNALLLGDSALYLCASSLVTLPFVKGYTFGSGTRLTVV.

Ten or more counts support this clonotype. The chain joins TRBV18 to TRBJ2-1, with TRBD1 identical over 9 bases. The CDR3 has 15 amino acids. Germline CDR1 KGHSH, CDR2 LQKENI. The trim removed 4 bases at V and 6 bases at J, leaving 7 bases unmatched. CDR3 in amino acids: CASSQTGGVGNEQFF. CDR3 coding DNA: TGTGCCAGCTCACAAACAGGGGGCGTAGGCAATGAGCAGTTCTTC.

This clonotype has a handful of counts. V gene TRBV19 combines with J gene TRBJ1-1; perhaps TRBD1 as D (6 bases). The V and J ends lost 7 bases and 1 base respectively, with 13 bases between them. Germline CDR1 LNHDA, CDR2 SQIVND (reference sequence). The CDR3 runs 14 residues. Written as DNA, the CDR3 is TGTGCCAGTAACGGGGGGGGGGCGAACACTGAAGCTTTCTTT. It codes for CASNGGGANTEAFF.

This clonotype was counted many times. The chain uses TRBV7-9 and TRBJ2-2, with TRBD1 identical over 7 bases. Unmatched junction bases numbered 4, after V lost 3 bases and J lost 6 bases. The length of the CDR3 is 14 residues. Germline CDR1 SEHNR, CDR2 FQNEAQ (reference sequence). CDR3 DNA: TGTGCCAGCAGCTTCGACAGGGCGTCCGGGGAGCTGTTTTTT. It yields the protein CASSFDRASGELFF.

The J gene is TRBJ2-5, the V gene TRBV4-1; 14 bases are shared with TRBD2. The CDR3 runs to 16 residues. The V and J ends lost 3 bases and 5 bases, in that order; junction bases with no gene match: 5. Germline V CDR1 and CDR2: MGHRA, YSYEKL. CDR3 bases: TGCGCCAGCAGCCATGGGACTAGCGGGAGCGGGGAGACCCAGTACTTC. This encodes CASSHGTSGSGETQYF.

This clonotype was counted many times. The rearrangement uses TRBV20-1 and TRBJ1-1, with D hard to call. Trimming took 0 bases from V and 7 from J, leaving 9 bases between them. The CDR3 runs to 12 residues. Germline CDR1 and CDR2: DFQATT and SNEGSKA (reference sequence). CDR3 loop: CSARDPLGEAFF. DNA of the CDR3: TGCAGTGCTAGAGATCCATTGGGTGAAGCTTTCTTT.

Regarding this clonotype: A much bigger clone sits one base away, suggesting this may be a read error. This chain's CDR3 is CSASGSGGFSYEQYF. As DNA, the CDR3 is TGCAGTGCGTCAGGGTCAGGGGGGTTCTCCTACGAGCAGTACTTC. The genes are TRBV20-1 and TRBJ2-7, with D possibly being TRBD1 (7 bases). V was trimmed by 6 bases and J by 0 bases, leaving 18 bases between them. Germline V gives CDR1 DFQATT, CDR2 SNEGSKA (reference sequence). The CDR3 extends over 15 amino acids.

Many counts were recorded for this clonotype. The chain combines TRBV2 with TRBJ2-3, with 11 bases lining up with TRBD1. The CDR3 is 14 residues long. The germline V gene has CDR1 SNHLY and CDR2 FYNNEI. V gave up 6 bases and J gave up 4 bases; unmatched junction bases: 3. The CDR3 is CASRRDRGADTQYF. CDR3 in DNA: TGTGCCAGCAGACGGGACAGGGGGGCAGATACGCAGTATTTT.